The sequence of this T cell receptor beta chain was determined in a study of T cells in Graves' hyperthyroidism and ophthalmopathy. After removal of 5 bases from V and 3 bases from J, the junction contained 8 bases not matched to a gene. The CDR3 covers 16 residues. Germline assignment: CDR1 KGHDR and CDR2 SFDVKD. Study-level results: Most clonotypes expanded in thyroid above 0.001 were likewise present in blood.

It was RNA transcripts that yielded the amplified TCR beta CDR3 regions. An initial round of RT-PCR targeting the TCR CDR3 relied on the HTBI primer set. TCRdb independently ran MiXCR on the multiplex PCR reads; one entry per CDR3 protein. The table lists roughly 350,000 distinct CDR3 sequences, approximately 15% of them singletons. This clonotype showed up many times. The antigen is unknown. The receptor was isolated from a woman aged 40-49 years with Graves' ophthalmopathy. Sequencing was performed on blood. V is TRBV24-1 and J is TRBJ2-1, with TRBD1 matching 8 bases. CDR3 loop: CATSAQTGANYNEQFF. In nucleotides, the CDR3 is TGTGCCACCAGTGCCCAGACAGGGGCCAACTACAATGAGCAGTTCTTC.